These 11 T cell receptor beta chains were all obtained from the same sample, sequenced in a study of human T cells and chemical hapten exposure. One entry per CDR3 protein, called by TCRdb with MiXCR from the RACE reads. The sample holds around 99,000 distinct CDR3 sequences, 9.5% to 15% seen once. As for time point: patch test 1, 2 weeks after DPC sensitization. The treatment is: therapeutic diphenylcyclopropenone sensitization with weekly scalp DPC. The sample consisted of whole blood, taken in connection with sensitization to the hapten diphenylcyclopropenone (DPC). The receptors shown here come from a woman in her thirties or forties with alopecia areata. Some clones in this sample may be carry-over from other donors' samples.

This clonotype was seen only a few times. Here the CDR3 reads CASSYSAGGYQPQHF. The CDR3 DNA follows: TGTGCCAGCAGTTACTCGGCAGGGGGGTATCAGCCCCAGCATTTT. The rearrangement uses TRBV6-2 or TRBV6-3 and TRBJ1-5, with 7 bases that match TRBD1. The junction had 4 bases not matched to a gene; V was cut back by 0 bases and J by 5 bases. The CDR3 is 15 residues long. Germline assignment: CDR1 MNHEY and CDR2 SVGEGT.

This clonotype was picked up many times. V gene TRBV7-2 combines with J gene TRBJ1-1; no clear D gene. The CDR3 contains 13 residues. V gave up 1 base and J gave up 6 bases, with 9 bases separating them. Germline V CDR1 and CDR2: SGHTA, FQGNSA. CDR3 in amino acids: CASSLGGRAEAFF. CDR3 bases: TGTGCCAGCAGCTTAGGAGGGAGGGCTGAAGCTTTCTTT. The full variable domain, in which reference TRBV7-2 and TRBJ1-1 provide the parts outside the CDR3, is GAGVSQSPSNKVTEKGKDVELRCDPISGHTALYWYRQSLGQGLEFLIYFQGNSAPDKSGLPSDRFSAERTGGSVSTLTIQRTQQEDSAVYLCASSLGGRAEAFFGQGTRLTVV.

This clonotype was observed a few times. The V and J genes are TRBV28 and TRBJ2-1, with D possibly TRBD2 on 6 matching bases. Trimming stripped 10 bases from V and 4 bases from J, with 11 bases between. Germline assignment: CDR1 MDHEN and CDR2 SYDVKM. CDR3 length: 12 amino acids. The CDR3 here is CATMTSYNEQFF. The CDR3 nucleotides read TGTGCCACCATGACTAGTTACAATGAGCAGTTCTTC.

The chain is built from TRBV5-6 and TRBJ2-7; D not resolved. From germline, CDR1 is SGHDT and CDR2 YYEEEE. Trimming stripped 4 bases from V and 4 bases from J, with 9 bases between. The CDR3 runs 12 residues. CDR3 protein: CASSLPAYEQYF. The CDR3 DNA reads TGTGCCAGCAGCCTCCCCGCATACGAGCAGTACTTC. Variable domain in full (rest from reference TRBV5-6 and TRBJ2-7): DAGVTQSPTHLIKTRGQQVTLRCSPKSGHDTVSWYQQALGQGPQFIFQYYEEEERQRGNFPDRFSGHQFPNYSSELNVNALLLGDSALYLCASSLPAYEQYFGPGTRLTVT.

This clonotype came up a few times. V usage is TRBV18 and J usage is TRBJ1-5; D remains unclear. The V end was cut by 2 bases, the J end by 2 bases, with 7 bases between. This CDR3 has 14 amino acids. The germline CDR1 and CDR2 sequences are KGHSH and LQKENI. The DNA of the CDR3 is TGTGCCAGCTCACCAGGGTTCGGCAATCAGCCCCAGCATTTT. Translated: CASSPGFGNQPQHF.

Note on this clonotype: This may come from a read error, since a much larger clone is one base off. The chain employs TRBV6-5 and TRBJ2-7, with 8 bases that match TRBD2. This CDR3 is 17 amino acids long. Germline V gene lookup returns CDR1 MNHEY and CDR2 SVGAGI. The CDR3 loop is CARSYDLRSSGPYEQYF. The CDR3 DNA follows: TGTGCCAGAAGTTACGATCTCCGATCTAGCGGGCCCTACGAGCAGTACTTC.

The J gene is TRBJ1-1, the V gene TRBV29-1; D remains unclear. Germline V lookup: CDR1 SQVTM, CDR2 ANQGSEA. CDR3 length: 12 amino acids. The V end lost 3 bases, the J end lost 1 base, and 6 bases lay between the germline ends. The CDR3 region has the DNA TGCAGCGTTGATGCAGCGAACACTGAAGCTTTCTTT. Protein product: CSVDAANTEAFF. Full variable domain (remainder filled in from reference TRBV29-1 and TRBJ1-1): SAVISQKPSRDICQRGTSLTIQCQVDSQVTMMFWYRQQPGQSLTLIATANQGSEATYESGFVIDKFPISRPNLTFSTLTVSNMSPEDSSIYLCSVDAANTEAFFGQGTRLTVV.

This chain connects TRBV6-2 or TRBV6-3 to TRBJ2-6; unclear D gene. The V gene's germline CDR1 is MNHEY and CDR2 SVGEGT. The CDR3 length is 13 residues. V shed 7 bases and J shed 0 bases, with 4 bases lying between them. CDR3 loop: CASTYSGANVLTF. CDR3 DNA: TGTGCCAGCACCTACTCTGGGGCCAACGTCCTGACTTTC.

Notes on this clonotype: This may be a read error: a much more frequent sequence differs by one nucleotide. The gene calls are TRBV11-2 and TRBJ2-5; no firm D call. Germline V gene lookup returns CDR1 SGHAT and CDR2 FQNNGV. Trimming pared 3 bases from V and 3 bases from J, leaving 8 bases between. This CDR3 contains 13 residues. The CDR3 reads CASSFNGKETQYF. The CDR3 DNA sequence: TGTGCCAGCAGCTTCAATGGTAAAGAGACCCAGTACTTC.

This clonotype was found a few times. The J gene is TRBJ2-3, the V gene TRBV29-1; D perhaps matches TRBD2 (5 bases). Trimming pared 7 bases from V and 5 bases from J, leaving 19 bases between. This CDR3 has 14 residues. CDR1 is SQVTM and CDR2 is ANQGSEA in the germline V gene. In DNA, the CDR3 is TGCAGCGGGGCTGTGAGTGGGAGCGTAGATACGCAGTATTTT. Amino acid sequence: CSGAVSGSVDTQYF.

This clonotype was found a few times. V and J are TRBV5-4 and TRBJ1-6; TRBD1 matches at 8 bases. The germline V gene has CDR1 SGHNT and CDR2 YYREEE (reference sequence). V lost 0 bases and J lost 3; bases outside the gene matches: 5. The CDR3 extends over 17 amino acids. This CDR3 is CASSLDFGQGYNSPLHF. The CDR3 DNA sequence: TGTGCCAGCAGCTTGGACTTCGGACAGGGCTATAATTCACCCCTCCACTTT. The complete variable domain, with remaining parts taken from reference TRBV5-4 and TRBJ1-6, reads ETGVTQSPTHLIKTRGQQVTLRCSSQSGHNTVSWYQQALGQGPQFIFQYYREEENGRGNFPPRFSGLQFPNYSSELNVNALELDDSALYLCASSLDFGQGYNSPLHFGNGTRLTVT.